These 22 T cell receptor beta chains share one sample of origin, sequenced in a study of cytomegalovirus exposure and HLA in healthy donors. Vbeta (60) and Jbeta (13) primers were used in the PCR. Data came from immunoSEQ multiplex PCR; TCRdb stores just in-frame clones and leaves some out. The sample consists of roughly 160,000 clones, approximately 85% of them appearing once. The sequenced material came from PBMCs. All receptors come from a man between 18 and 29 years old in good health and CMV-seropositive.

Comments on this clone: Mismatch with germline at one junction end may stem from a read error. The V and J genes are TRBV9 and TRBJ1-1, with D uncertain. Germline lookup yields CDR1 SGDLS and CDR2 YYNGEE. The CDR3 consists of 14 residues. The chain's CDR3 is CASNVVASGAEAFF. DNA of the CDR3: TGTGCCAGCAACGTAGTTGCCAGCGGAGCTGAAGCTTTCTTT.

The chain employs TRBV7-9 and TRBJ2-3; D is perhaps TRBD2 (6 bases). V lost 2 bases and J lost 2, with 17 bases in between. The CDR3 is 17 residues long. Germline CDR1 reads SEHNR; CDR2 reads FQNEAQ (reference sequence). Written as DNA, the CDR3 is TGTGCCAGCAGCTTATGGACTACCGAGCCAGCCACAGATACGCAGTATTTT. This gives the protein CASSLWTTEPATDTQYF.

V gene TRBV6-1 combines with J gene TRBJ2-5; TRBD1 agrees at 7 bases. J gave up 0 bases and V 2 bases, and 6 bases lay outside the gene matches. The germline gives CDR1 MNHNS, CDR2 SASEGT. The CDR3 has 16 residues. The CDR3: CASSESGRGYQETQYF. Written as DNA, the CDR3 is TGTGCCAGCAGTGAATCGGGCAGGGGGTACCAAGAGACCCAGTACTTC.

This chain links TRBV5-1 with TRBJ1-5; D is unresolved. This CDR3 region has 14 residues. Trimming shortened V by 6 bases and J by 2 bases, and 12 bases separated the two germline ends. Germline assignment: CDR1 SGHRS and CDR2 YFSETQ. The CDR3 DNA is TGCGCCAGCAAGGTTACAGTTGGCAATCAGCCCCAGCATTTT. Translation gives CASKVTVGNQPQHF.

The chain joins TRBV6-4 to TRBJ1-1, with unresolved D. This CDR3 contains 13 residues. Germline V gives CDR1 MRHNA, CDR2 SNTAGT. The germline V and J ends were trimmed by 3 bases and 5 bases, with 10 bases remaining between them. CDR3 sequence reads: CASSESAETEAFF. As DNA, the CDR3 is TGTGCCAGCAGTGAGTCAGCGGAGACTGAAGCTTTCTTT.

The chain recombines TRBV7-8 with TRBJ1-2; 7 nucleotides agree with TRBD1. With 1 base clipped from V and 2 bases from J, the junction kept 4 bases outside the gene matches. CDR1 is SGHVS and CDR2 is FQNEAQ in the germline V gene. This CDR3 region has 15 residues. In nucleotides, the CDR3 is TGTGCCAGCAGCTTAGGGGGACAGCTGAACTATGGCTACACCTTC. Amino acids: CASSLGGQLNYGYTF.

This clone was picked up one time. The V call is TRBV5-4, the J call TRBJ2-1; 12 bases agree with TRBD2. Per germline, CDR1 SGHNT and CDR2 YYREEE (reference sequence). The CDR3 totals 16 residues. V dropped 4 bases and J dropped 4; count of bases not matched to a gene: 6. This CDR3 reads CASSQKTSGGYNEQFF. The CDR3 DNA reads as TGTGCCAGCAGCCAGAAGACTAGCGGGGGATACAATGAGCAGTTCTTC.

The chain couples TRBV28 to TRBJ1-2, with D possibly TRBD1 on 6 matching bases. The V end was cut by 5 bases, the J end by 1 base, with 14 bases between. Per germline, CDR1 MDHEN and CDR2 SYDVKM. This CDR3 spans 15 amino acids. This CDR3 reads CASSLDDRYNYGYTF. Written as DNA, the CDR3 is TGTGCCAGCAGTCTAGATGACAGGTATAACTATGGCTACACCTTC.

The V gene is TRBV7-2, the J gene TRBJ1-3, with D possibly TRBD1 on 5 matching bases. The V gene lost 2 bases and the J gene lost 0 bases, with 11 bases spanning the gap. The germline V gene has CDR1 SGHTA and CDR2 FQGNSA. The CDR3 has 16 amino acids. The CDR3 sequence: CASSLNRSPSGNTIYF. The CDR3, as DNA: TGTGCCAGCAGCTTAAACAGGTCTCCCTCTGGAAACACCATATATTTT.

The CDR3 bases are TGTGCCAGCAGCTTAGCGAGGACTCCCTACGAGCAGTACTTC. Translating it yields CASSLARTPYEQYF. The rearrangement links TRBV7-2 to TRBJ2-7, with D perhaps matching TRBD2 (5 bases). From germline, CDR1 is SGHTA and CDR2 FQGNSA. CDR3 length: 14 amino acids. The V gene lost 0 bases and the J gene lost 2 bases, with 8 bases spanning the gap.

The CDR3 sequence is CASSLNQAQETQYF. The CDR3 DNA follows: TGTGCCAGCAGCTTAAATCAGGCCCAAGAGACCCAGTACTTC. The gene calls are TRBV7-3 and TRBJ2-5; D call uncertain. V lost 1 base and J lost 1, with 7 bases in between. The germline V gene has CDR1 SGHTA and CDR2 FQGTGA. This CDR3 is 14 amino acids long.

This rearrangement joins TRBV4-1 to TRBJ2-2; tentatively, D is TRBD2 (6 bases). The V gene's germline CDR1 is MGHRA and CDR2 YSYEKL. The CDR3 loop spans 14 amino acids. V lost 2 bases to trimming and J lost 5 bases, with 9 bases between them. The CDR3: CASSQPGGTGELFF. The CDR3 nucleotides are TGCGCCAGCAGCCAACCCGGGGGTACCGGGGAGCTGTTTTTT.

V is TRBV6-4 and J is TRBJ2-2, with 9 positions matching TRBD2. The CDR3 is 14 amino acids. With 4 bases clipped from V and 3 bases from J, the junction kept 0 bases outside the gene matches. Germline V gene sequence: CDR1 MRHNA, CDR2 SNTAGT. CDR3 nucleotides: TGTGCCAGCAGTGCTAGCGGGGACACCGGGGAGCTGTTTTTT. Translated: CASSASGDTGELFF.

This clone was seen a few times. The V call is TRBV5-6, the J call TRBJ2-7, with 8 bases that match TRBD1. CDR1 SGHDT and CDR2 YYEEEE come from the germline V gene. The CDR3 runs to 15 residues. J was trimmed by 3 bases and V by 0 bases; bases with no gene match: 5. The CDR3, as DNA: TGTGCCAGCAGCTTGGAGGGACAGGCGGTCTACGAGCAGTACTTC. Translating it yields CASSLEGQAVYEQYF.

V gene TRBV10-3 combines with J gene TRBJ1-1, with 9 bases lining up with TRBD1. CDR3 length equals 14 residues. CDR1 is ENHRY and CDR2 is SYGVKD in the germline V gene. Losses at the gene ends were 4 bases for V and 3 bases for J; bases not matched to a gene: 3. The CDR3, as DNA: TGTGCCATCAGTGGTTGGGACAGGGACACTGAAGCTTTCTTT. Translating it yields CAISGWDRDTEAFF.

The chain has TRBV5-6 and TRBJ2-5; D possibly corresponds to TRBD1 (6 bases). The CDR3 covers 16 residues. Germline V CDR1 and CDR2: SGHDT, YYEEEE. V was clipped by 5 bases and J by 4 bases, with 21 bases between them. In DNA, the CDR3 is TGTGCCAGCAGTGATCAGGGACACATTCTCGGAGAGACCCAGTACTTC. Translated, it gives CASSDQGHILGETQYF.

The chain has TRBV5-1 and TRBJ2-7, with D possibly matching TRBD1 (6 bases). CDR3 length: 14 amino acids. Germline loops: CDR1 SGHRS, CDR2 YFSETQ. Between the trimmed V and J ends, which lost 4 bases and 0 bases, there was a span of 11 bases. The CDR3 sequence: CASSPDSISYEQYF. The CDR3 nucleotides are TGCGCCAGCAGCCCGGACAGTATCTCCTACGAGCAGTACTTC.

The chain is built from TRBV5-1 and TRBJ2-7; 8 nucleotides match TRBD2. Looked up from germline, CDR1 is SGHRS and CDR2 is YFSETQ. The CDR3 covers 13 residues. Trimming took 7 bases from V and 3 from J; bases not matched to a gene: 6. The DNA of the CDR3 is TGCGCCAGCCTAAGCGGGAGAAACTACGAGCAGTACTTC. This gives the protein CASLSGRNYEQYF.

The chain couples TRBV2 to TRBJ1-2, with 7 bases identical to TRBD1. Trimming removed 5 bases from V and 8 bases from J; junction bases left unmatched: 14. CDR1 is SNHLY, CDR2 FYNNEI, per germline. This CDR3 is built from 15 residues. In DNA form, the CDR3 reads TGTGCCAGCAGTAAAGGGAGGATTTTAGGGGGCGGCTACACCTTC. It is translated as CASSKGRILGGGYTF.

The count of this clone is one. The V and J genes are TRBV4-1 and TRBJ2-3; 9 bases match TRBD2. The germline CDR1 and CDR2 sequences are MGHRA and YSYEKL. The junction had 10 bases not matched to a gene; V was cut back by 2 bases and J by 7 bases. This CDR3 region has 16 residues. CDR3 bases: TGCGCCAGCAGCCAACCTTCTAGCGGGGACCGTCATACGCAGTATTTT. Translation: CASSQPSSGDRHTQYF.

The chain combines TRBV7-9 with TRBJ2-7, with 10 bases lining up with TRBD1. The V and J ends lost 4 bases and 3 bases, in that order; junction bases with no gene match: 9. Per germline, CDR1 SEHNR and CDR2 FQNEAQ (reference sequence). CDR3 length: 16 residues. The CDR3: CASSSNRDRGYYEQYF. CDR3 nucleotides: TGTGCCAGCAGCTCCAACCGGGACAGGGGATACTACGAGCAGTACTTC. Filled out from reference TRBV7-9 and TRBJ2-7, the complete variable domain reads DTGVSQNPRHKITKRGQNVTFRCDPISEHNRLYWYRQTLGQGPEFLTYFQNEAQLEKSRLLSDRFSAERPKGSFSTLEIQRTEQGDSAMYLCASSSNRDRGYYEQYFGPGTRLTVT.

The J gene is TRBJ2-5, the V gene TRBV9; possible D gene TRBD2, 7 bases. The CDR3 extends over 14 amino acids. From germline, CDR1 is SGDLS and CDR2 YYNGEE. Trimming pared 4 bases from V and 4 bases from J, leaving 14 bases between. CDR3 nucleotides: TGTGCCAGCAGCTACGGGGCGGGGGCAGAGACCCAGTACTTC. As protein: CASSYGAGAETQYF.